This record covers a single T cell receptor beta chain. No cognate antigen has been identified for it. No base quality values were provided; no much bigger clone lies one nucleotide off. This record comes from a study of CD8+ T cells in alopecia areata (dated by TCRdb to 2017 to 2018). Turning to the overall study: The treated patients, all with moderate-to-severe alopecia areata, were enrolled in an open-label pilot trial of oral tofacitinib given at 5 to 10 mg twice daily. Tofacitinib was administered for 6 to 18 months, and 6 months of follow-up off drug were then conducted to assess delayed response and recurrence. For the treated patients, the SALT score, which quantifies what percentage of scalp surface area is affected, served as the measure of disease severity. The study used high-throughput TCRbeta sequencing to examine T cell clonal expansion in alopecia areata, in both the C3H/HeJ mouse model and human patients. Scalp tissue and sorted CD4+ and CD8+ peripheral blood T cells from patchy and totalis/universalis alopecia areata patients and from healthy controls were covered by human TCRbeta sequencing. Tofacitinib-treated patients had biopsies at baseline and at 4 and 24 weeks of treatment, with a later scalp biopsy in several patients. Scalp clonality was compared across normal scalp (n=4), patchy alopecia areata scalp (n=8), and alopecia totalis/universalis scalp (n=8). RNA was obtained with the PAXgene miRNA kit for fixed scalp, the miRNeasy kit for PBMCs, and the RNeasy kit for mouse skin. Amplification of TCRbeta CDR3 regions was done by immunoSEQ multiplex PCR using 35 Vbeta forward primers and 13 Jbeta reverse primers. General study outcomes and caveats: Compared with normal scalp, lesional scalp, particularly in alopecia totalis/universalis, had higher clonality and more expanded CD8+ clones, which suggests antigenic drive. TCR sequences shared between patients were less clear than in mice, possibly partly because of HLA diversity in the patient population. Because the treated cohort was small and had only one nonresponder, larger studies are needed to examine links between baseline CD8+ expansion and response. Resident alphabeta T cells in normal human skin are also sequenced, complicating scalp TCR repertoire analysis, unlike mouse skin dominated by gammadelta T cells. During tofacitinib treatment, many expanded lesional clones stuck around in both scalp and blood, and this persistence may partly explain why relapse happens after treatment is stopped. With tofacitinib, both scalp clonality and the number of expanded CD8+ clones among the top 100 scalp clones went down significantly.

Library method: the immunoSEQ multiplex PCR assay. RNA was extracted from all samples and reverse transcribed into cDNA, which served as template for TCR sequencing. First-strand cDNA was synthesized with SuperScript III using a 2:1 mix of oligo-dT and random hexamers. A synthetic immune receptor repertoire was used to gauge amplification bias, and whatever bias remained was removed computationally. The authors processed their data as follows. After raw reads were preprocessed to remove errors, the CDR3 was defined following IMGT conventions as running from the conserved cysteine to phenylalanine. Clonality was calculated as 1 minus Shannon entropy normalized by log2 of the number of productive unique TCRs. Scalp TCRbeta sequences were cross-referenced with sorted blood CD4 and CD8 repertoires so that the CD4 or CD8 identity of scalp clones could be inferred. TCRdb stores this immuneACCESS table with in-frame sequences only. Part of the clones is absent; in the studies checked, under half of the shortfall reflects unresolved V genes, and no reason is known for the rest. V and J calls and clone size come straight from that table; D and trimming were deduced from the DNA. The sample data list 100,000 or so clones, and 55% to 75% of these were observed just once. About 15% of the sample rests with the top ten.

CDR3 length: 15 amino acids, cysteine to phenylalanine. Left in the record is the CDR3 DNA by itself, 45 bases read in frame from the first base. V drops 4 bases and J drops 8 bases, leaving 18 bases in between. The CDR1 and CDR2 encoded by the germline V gene are MGHRA and YSYEKL. The treatment or condition label on this specimen signifies: oral pan-JAK inhibitor, 5-10 mg twice daily. Lesional scalp punch biopsies and peripheral blood were obtained from alopecia areata patients. PBMCs were isolated by density centrifugation and stained for CD3, CD4 and CD8, after which CD4+ and CD8+ T cells were sorted on a FACSAria.

The TCR originated in a human donor with alopecia areata. Sample: CD8+ T cells sorted from blood, taken between weeks 55 and 65, from a patient treated with tofacitinib. The V and J segments used are TRBV4-1 and TRBJ2-4; the D segment could be TRBD2, given 5 matching bases. The CDR3 has the sequence CASSLLGYLGDIQYF. The nucleotide sequence is given as TGCGCCAGCAGCCTCCTAGGGTACCTCGGGGACATTCAGTACTTC.